The next 21 T cell receptor beta chains were all read from a single sample in a study of CD8 T cells in ankylosing spondylitis. TCRdb ran MiXCR on the 5' RACE reads and lists one entry per CDR3 protein. The data contain around 300,000 distinct CDR3 sequences, more than 9% of them seen just once; the ten biggest clones take up 9.1%. Sequenced material: blood, either unsorted or a sorted T cell fraction (not recorded which). The origin of the receptors is a female donor with ankylosing spondylitis or in good health (not recorded which).

This clonotype was counted ten times or more. The chain employs TRBV20-1 and TRBJ1-2; 7 bases map to TRBD1. The CDR3 length is 13 residues. V lost 0 bases to trimming and J lost 8 bases; unmatched junction nucleotides: 6. CDR1 is DFQATT and CDR2 is SNEGSKA in the germline V gene (reference sequence). In DNA, the CDR3 is TGCAGTGCTAGAGAGGCAGGGGGTCTAGGCTACACCTTC. It translates to CSAREAGGLGYTF.

This clonotype has ten or more counts. V usage is TRBV7-9 and J usage is TRBJ1-3, with D uncertain. The CDR3 totals 14 residues. V was shortened by 5 bases and J by 4 bases, with 12 bases between the two germline ends. Looked up from germline, CDR1 is SEHNR and CDR2 is FQNEAQ (reference sequence). The CDR3 nucleotides read TGTGCCAGCAGCAATTTAAACTCGGGAAACACCATATATTTT. Protein product: CASSNLNSGNTIYF.

This clonotype was found a few times. V and J are TRBV5-6 and TRBJ2-7; 7 bases fit TRBD1. Trimming took 2 bases from V and 9 from J; bases not matched to a gene: 8. CDR3 length: 13 residues. CDR1 is SGHDT and CDR2 is YYEEEE in the germline V gene. The CDR3 DNA reads as TGTGCCAGCAGCTTCAACAGGGGATGGGGGCAGTACTTC. Residues: CASSFNRGWGQYF. Variable domain in full (rest from reference TRBV5-6 and TRBJ2-7): DAGVTQSPTHLIKTRGQQVTLRCSPKSGHDTVSWYQQALGQGPQFIFQYYEEEERQRGNFPDRFSGHQFPNYSSELNVNALLLGDSALYLCASSFNRGWGQYFGPGTRLTVT.

There are many counts of this clonotype. V gene TRBV5-6 combines with J gene TRBJ1-2; TRBD1 is a possible D gene (6 bases). Germline V gene lookup returns CDR1 SGHDT and CDR2 YYEEEE. CDR3 length: 14 amino acids. The V end lost 1 base, the J end lost 6 bases, and 13 bases lay between the germline ends. CDR3 DNA: TGTGCCAGCAGCTTGACAGGGAGCTACGATGGCTACACCTTC. Amino acids: CASSLTGSYDGYTF.

This clonotype has just a few counts. This chain connects TRBV28 to TRBJ2-7; 8 bases map to TRBD2. The CDR3 is 16 residues long. V shed 5 bases and J 3 bases; nucleotides not matched to a gene: 12. Germline V lookup: CDR1 MDHEN, CDR2 SYDVKM. This CDR3 is CASSPMGERESYEQYF. The CDR3 region has the DNA TGTGCCAGCAGTCCCATGGGGGAGCGGGAGAGCTACGAGCAGTACTTC. The whole variable domain, filled in from reference TRBV28 and TRBJ2-7, reads DVKVTQSSRYLVKRTGEKVFLECVQDMDHENMFWYRQDPGLGLRLIYFSYDVKMKEKGDIPEGYSVSREKKERFSLILESASTNQTSMYLCASSPMGERESYEQYFGPGTRLTVT.

This clonotype was recorded a few times. J is TRBJ2-7 and V is TRBV5-1; D is possibly TRBD1 (7 bases). Deletions cut 0 bases from V and 3 bases from J, with 16 bases between. The CDR3 contains 16 residues. Germline assignment: CDR1 SGHRS and CDR2 YFSETQ. The CDR3: CASSLVSGGNDYEQYF. The CDR3 nucleotides read TGCGCCAGCAGCTTGGTCTCAGGGGGGAACGACTACGAGCAGTACTTC.

This clonotype was observed many times. The rearrangement joins TRBV4-1 to TRBJ2-1; 10 bases fit TRBD2. The CDR3 runs to 17 residues. Germline CDR1 is MGHRA and CDR2 is YSYEKL. Trimming removed 0 bases from V and 5 bases from J; junction bases left unmatched: 7. In nucleotides, the CDR3 is TGCGCCAGCAGCCAAGATCTGGTCAGCGGGGGGGACAATGAGCAGTTCTTC. It codes for CASSQDLVSGGDNEQFF.

This clonotype was picked up many times. The rearrangement links TRBV28 to TRBJ1-2; 9 nucleotides match TRBD1. Trimming at V came to 3 bases and at J to 7 bases, leaving 15 bases not matched to a gene. Germline V CDR1 and CDR2: MDHEN, SYDVKM. The CDR3 loop spans 17 amino acids. Here the CDR3 reads CASSFTMPGQGVGGYTF. In DNA form, the CDR3 reads TGTGCCAGCAGTTTCACCATGCCGGGACAGGGAGTAGGTGGCTACACCTTC.

This clonotype has ten or more counts. The chain combines TRBV5-1 with TRBJ2-7; 7 bases are a match to TRBD1. The V segment lost 0 bases and the J segment 1 base; nucleotides outside the gene matches: 4. Germline CDR1 is SGHRS and CDR2 is YFSETQ. The CDR3 runs to 15 residues. CDR3 nucleotide sequence: TGCGCCAGCAGCTTGGAGACAGGGAATTCCTACGAGCAGTACTTC. The encoded protein is CASSLETGNSYEQYF.

Ten or more counts support this clonotype. Germline and junction disagree at one end, which may indicate a read error. V and J are TRBV20-1 and TRBJ1-1; maybe TRBD1 (5 bases). There are 13 residues in the CDR3. The V gene's germline CDR1 is DFQATT and CDR2 SNEGSKA (reference sequence). The CDR3 region has the DNA TGCAGTGCCAGAGGGGCAGCCAACACTGAAGCTTTCTTT. Protein sequence: CSARGAANTEAFF.

Concerning this clonotype: A read error is possible here, since a much larger clone lies one base away. The chain has TRBV6-6 and TRBJ2-1; D not resolved. The germline V gene has CDR1 MNHNY and CDR2 SVGAGI (reference sequence). The CDR3 runs to 13 residues. The CDR3 nucleotides read TGTGCCAGCAATTACCCGAAAGTCAATGAGCAGTTCTTC. It specifies CASNYPKVNEQFF.

About this clonotype: A much larger clonotype is one base distant, so this may be a read error. The chain combines TRBV12-3 or TRBV12-4 with TRBJ1-5; possibly TRBD1 for D (6 bases). V was cut by 6 bases and J by 5 bases, with 14 bases left in between. The CDR3 length is 14 residues. The CDR3 loop reads CASSLDRYYQPQHF. The CDR3 DNA reads as TGTGCCAGCAGCCTGGACAGATACTATCAGCCCCAGCATTTT.

J is TRBJ2-2 and V is TRBV10-1; D is possibly TRBD1 (5 bases). This CDR3 has 13 amino acids. The germline gives CDR1 WNHNN, CDR2 SYGVQD (reference sequence). Trimming took off 4 bases at V and 6 bases at J, with 9 bases between the two ends. In DNA form, the CDR3 reads TGCGCCAGCAGTGGACAGAGGTCCGGGGAGCTGTTTTTT. Translation gives CASSGQRSGELFF.

This clonotype came up once. The chain recombines TRBV7-9 with TRBJ2-3, with D unresolved. This CDR3 has 15 amino acids. V gave up 4 bases and J gave up 2 bases, with 13 bases separating them. Germline CDR1 SEHNR, CDR2 FQNEAQ (reference sequence). CDR3 in amino acids: CASSSPRYSTDTQYF. The CDR3 DNA reads TGTGCCAGCAGCTCACCACGGTACTCCACAGATACGCAGTATTTT. The full variable domain, rest sourced from reference TRBV7-9 and TRBJ2-3, is DTGVSQNPRHKITKRGQNVTFRCDPISEHNRLYWYRQTLGQGPEFLTYFQNEAQLEKSRLLSDRFSAERPKGSFSTLEIQRTEQGDSAMYLCASSSPRYSTDTQYFGPGTRLTVL.

This clonotype has at least ten counts. This rearrangement joins TRBV7-9 to TRBJ1-1; no clear D gene. Germline V gene sequence: CDR1 SEHNR, CDR2 FQNEAQ (reference sequence). CDR3 size: 13 residues. With 5 bases removed from V and 4 bases from J, the gap between germline ends came to 11 bases. The DNA for the CDR3 is TGTGCCAGCAGCCTCATTTCGGGCACTGAAGCTTTCTTT. Protein product: CASSLISGTEAFF.

This clonotype was counted ten times or more. V usage is TRBV5-1 and J usage is TRBJ2-1, with TRBD2 matching 8 bases. J was trimmed by 2 bases and V by 0 bases; bases with no gene match: 4. Germline CDR1 is SGHRS and CDR2 is YFSETQ. This CDR3 has 16 residues. As DNA, the CDR3 is TGCGCCAGCAGCTTGGGAGGTAGCGGGGCCTACAATGAGCAGTTCTTC. It specifies CASSLGGSGAYNEQFF. The full variable domain, completed using reference TRBV5-1 and TRBJ2-1, is KAGVTQTPRYLIKTRGQQVTLSCSPISGHRSVSWYQQTPGQGLQFLFEYFSETQRNKGNFPGRFSGRQFSNSRSEMNVSTLELGDSALYLCASSLGGSGAYNEQFFGPGTRLTVL.

The rearrangement joins TRBV7-2 to TRBJ2-3; D gene unclear. Germline V gene lookup returns CDR1 SGHTA and CDR2 FQGNSA. This CDR3 comprises 14 residues. V lost 1 base to trimming and J lost 2 bases, with 7 bases between them. The CDR3 spells CASSLVVITDTQYF. CDR3 DNA: TGTGCCAGCAGCTTAGTCGTTATCACAGATACGCAGTATTTT.

Many counts were recorded for this clonotype. The genes are TRBV29-1 and TRBJ2-1, with D maybe TRBD1 (5 bases). The CDR3 runs to 14 residues. CDR1 is SQVTM and CDR2 is ANQGSEA in the germline V gene. V was pared by 3 bases and J by 7 bases, with 16 bases between. This chain's CDR3 is CSVDPAGKTNEQFF. DNA for the CDR3: TGCAGCGTTGACCCCGCAGGGAAGACGAATGAGCAGTTCTTC.

The chain employs TRBV20-1 and TRBJ2-2; tentatively, D is TRBD1 (6 bases). CDR1 and CDR2 from the germline V gene are DFQATT and SNEGSKA (reference sequence). The CDR3 spans 13 residues. Trimming took 6 bases from V and 7 from J, leaving 15 bases between them. The CDR3 loop is CSAKQGLGGELFF. In DNA, the CDR3 is TGCAGTGCAAAACAGGGTCTGGGCGGGGAGCTGTTTTTT.

The table lists this clonotype with a few counts. The V and J genes are TRBV12-3 or TRBV12-4 and TRBJ2-3; 13 bases match TRBD2. The length of the CDR3 is 16 residues. Trimming removed 6 bases from V and 2 bases from J; junction bases left unmatched: 5. CDR3 nucleotides: TGTGCCAGCAGGAGGACTAGCGGGGGCCCCACAGATACGCAGTATTTT. It is translated as CASRRTSGGPTDTQYF.

The rearrangement joins TRBV2 to TRBJ2-1, with 11 bases that match TRBD1. This CDR3 spans 16 amino acids. Germline CDR1 reads SNHLY; CDR2 reads FYNNEI. J was trimmed by 6 bases and V by 3 bases; bases with no gene match: 7. The CDR3 nucleotides are TGTGCCAGCAGTGAGATGGACAGGGGGCGCGGCAATGAGCAGTTCTTC. Its translation: CASSEMDRGRGNEQFF.